This T cell receptor (beta chain) is from a study of T cell repertoires in cytomegalovirus infection. This clonotype was counted at least ten times. Its antigen is unknown. Trimming removed 5 bases from V and 0 bases from J, with 13 bases in between. The germline gives CDR1 SGHTA, CDR2 FQGNSA. This CDR3 region has 15 residues. The study's findings and limits: Carriage of CMV together with the relevant HLA was identifiable through cumulative public TCR beta family frequency.

One entry per CDR3 protein, called by TCRdb with MiXCR from the reads. Here the sample spans roughly 280,000 distinct CDR3 sequences, about 20% being singletons. Material: cultured PBMCs, obtained from culture after CMV antigen stimulation. The rearrangement uses TRBV7-2 and TRBJ1-1; D unclear. The sequence came from a human donor in good health (CMV status not recorded). Some clones in this sample may be carry-over from other donors' samples. This CDR3 reads CASSPTIRMNTEAFF. CDR3 coding DNA: TGTGCCAGCAGCCCAACCATCCGGATGAACACTGAAGCTTTCTTT.